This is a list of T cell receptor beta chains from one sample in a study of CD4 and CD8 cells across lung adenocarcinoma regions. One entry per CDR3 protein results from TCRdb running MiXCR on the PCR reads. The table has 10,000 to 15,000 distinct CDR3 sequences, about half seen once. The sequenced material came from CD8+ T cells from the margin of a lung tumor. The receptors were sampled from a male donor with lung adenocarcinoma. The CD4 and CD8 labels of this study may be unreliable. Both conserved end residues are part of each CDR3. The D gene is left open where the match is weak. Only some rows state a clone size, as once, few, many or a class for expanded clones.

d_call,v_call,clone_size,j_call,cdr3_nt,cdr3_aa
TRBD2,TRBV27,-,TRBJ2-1,TGTGCCAGCAGTTTTTCAGCGGGAGGGTCCTACGAGCAGTTCTTC,CASSFSAGGSYEQFF
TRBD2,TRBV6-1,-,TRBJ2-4,TGTGGCCGCAGACCGGGGGGGAGGGGCAAAAATACGCAGTACTTC,CGRRPGGRGKNTQYF
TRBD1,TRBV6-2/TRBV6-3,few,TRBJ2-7,TGTGCCAGCAGGACAGGGGGAAAGTACGAGCAGTACTTC,CASRTGGKYEQYF
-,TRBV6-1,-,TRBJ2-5,TGTGCGAGCAGTGGCGGCCGAGGGGGGGATACCCAGTACTTC,CASSGGRGGDTQYF
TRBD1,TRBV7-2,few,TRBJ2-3,TGTGCCAGCAGCTTAAAAGGGGGCCAAGGTGGGAGAAGCACAGATACGCAGTATTTT,CASSLKGGQGGRSTDTQYF
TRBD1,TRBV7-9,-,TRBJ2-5,TGTGCCAGCAGCTTCCCGGCCGGGACAGTATCGTCCTACAATGAGCAGTACTTC,CASSFPAGTVSSYNEQYF
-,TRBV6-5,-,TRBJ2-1,TGTGCCAGCAGTTACTCTGAGGGCAATGAGCAGTTCTTC,CASSYSEGNEQFF
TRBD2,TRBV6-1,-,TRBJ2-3,TGTGCCAGCTTTAGCGGGAGGGTGAACACAGGTACGCAGTTTTTT,CASFSGRVNTGTQFF
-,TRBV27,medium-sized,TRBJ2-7,TGTGCCAGCAGTCCATCGGACAGTGGACTCTACGAGCAGTACTTC,CASSPSDSGLYEQYF
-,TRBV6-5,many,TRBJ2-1,TGTGCCAGCAGTTACCCCGACAAGCGGCAGTTCTTC,CASSYPDKRQFF
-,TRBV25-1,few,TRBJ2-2,TGTGCCAGCAGTGAATATTCGGCGGCCGGGGAGCTGTTTTTT,CASSEYSAAGELFF
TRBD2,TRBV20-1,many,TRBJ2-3,TGCAGTGCTAGGCTGTACGGACTAGCGGGAGTCGAAGATACGCAGTATTTT,CSARLYGLAGVEDTQYF
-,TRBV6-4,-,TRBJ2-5,TGTGCCGGCAGTGGGGGCCTAGCCGAAGATACCCAGTACTTC,CAGSGGLAEDTQYF
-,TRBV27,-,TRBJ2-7,TGTGCCAGCAGGGGGGGCGGGCGAGGGGACACAGATACGCAGTACTTC,CASRGGGRGDTDTQYF
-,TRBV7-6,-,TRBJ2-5,TGTGCCAGCCGCTTGGGAGCGAACCAAGAGACGCAGTACTTC,CASRLGANQETQYF
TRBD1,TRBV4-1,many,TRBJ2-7,TGCGCCAGCAGCCAAGGGACAGGGGGCGTCTACGAGCAGTACTTC,CASSQGTGGVYEQYF
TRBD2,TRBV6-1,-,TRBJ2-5,TGTGCTAGCGGGGGGGTAGCGGGCGGTGACAAAGAGACCCAGTATTTC,CASGGVAGGDKETQYF
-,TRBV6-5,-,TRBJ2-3,TGTGCCAGCAGTTACCAGCCTGTGAGCACAGAGACGCTGTATTTT,CASSYQPVSTETLYF
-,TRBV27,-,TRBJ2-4,TGCGCCTCGGGGCTGAGAGCCAAAGACACTCAGTACTTC,CASGLRAKDTQYF
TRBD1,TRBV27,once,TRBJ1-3,TGTGCCAGCAGTTCATCGGGACAGATCTCTGGAAACACCATATATTTT,CASSSSGQISGNTIYF
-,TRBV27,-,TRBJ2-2,TGTGCCAGCAGTTTCCTGGACGGTCGGACCGGGGAGCTGTTTTTT,CASSFLDGRTGELFF
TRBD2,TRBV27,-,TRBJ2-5,TGTGCCAGCAGTTTAGGTAGGAGAACTAGCGGAAAAGAGACCCAGTACTTC,CASSLGRRTSGKETQYF
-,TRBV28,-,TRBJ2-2,TGTGCCAGCAGTTTAGGTGGGAGTAACGGGGAGCTGTTTTTT,CASSLGGSNGELFF
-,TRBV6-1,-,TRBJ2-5,TGTGCCAGCGGGCCCGGGGGCCGGGGCCAAGAGACCCAGTATTTC,CASGPGGRGQETQYF
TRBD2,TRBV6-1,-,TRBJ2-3,TGTGCCAGGGGGAGGGGTGGCGGAAACACAGATACGCAGTATTTC,CARGRGGGNTDTQYF
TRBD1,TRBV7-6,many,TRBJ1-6,TGTGCCAGCAGGGGGACAGGGGAAAATTCACCCCTCCACTTT,CASRGTGENSPLHF
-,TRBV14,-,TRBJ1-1,TGTGCCAGCAGCCTCTGGGAGGGTCAGTTGAACACTGAAGCTTTCTTT,CASSLWEGQLNTEAFF